A single sample gave rise to the 8 T cell receptor beta chains below, sequenced in a study of cytomegalovirus exposure and HLA in healthy donors. Primers for the PCR totalled 60 Vbeta and 13 Jbeta. TCRdb keeps only in-frame clones here, not all; method: immunoSEQ multiplex PCR. The sample contains roughly 62,000 clones, about 69% of which appear only once. The sequencing sample was made of PBMCs. These receptors all come from a woman aged 25 to 45 in good health and CMV-seronegative.

This clone was observed a handful of times. CDR3 sequence reads: CASSMGTGGAYEQFF. Written as DNA, the CDR3 is TGTGCCAGTAGTATGGGGACGGGGGGGGCGTATGAGCAGTTCTTC. The gene calls are TRBV19 and TRBJ2-1; 8 bases match TRBD2. The CDR3 contains 15 residues. Germline assignment: CDR1 LNHDA and CDR2 SQIVND (reference sequence). The V gene end was trimmed by 3 bases and the J gene end by 8 bases; junction bases not matched to a gene: 9.

This clone was counted a few times. This chain connects TRBV2 to TRBJ1-1; possibly TRBD1 for D (5 bases). The CDR3 consists of 15 residues. V was clipped by 3 bases and J by 3 bases, with 14 bases between them. The germline V gene has CDR1 SNHLY and CDR2 FYNNEI. The CDR3 DNA follows: TGTGCCAGCAGTGATTATAAGGGGATCGACACTGAAGCTTTCTTT. Translating it yields CASSDYKGIDTEAFF.

The rearrangement links TRBV27 to TRBJ2-7, with TRBD2 matching over 7 bases. Germline loops: CDR1 MNHEY, CDR2 SMNVEV (reference sequence). V dropped 6 bases and J dropped 0; count of bases not matched to a gene: 5. The CDR3 length is 14 residues. The CDR3 here is CASRMLAASYEQYF. The CDR3 DNA follows: TGTGCCAGCAGAATGCTAGCGGCCTCCTACGAGCAGTACTTC.

The rearrangement links TRBV28 to TRBJ2-4, with D possibly being TRBD2 (5 bases). Germline CDR1 and CDR2: MDHEN and SYDVKM. Between the trimmed V and J ends, which lost 2 bases and 0 bases, there was a span of 11 bases. CDR3 size: 16 residues. Written as DNA, the CDR3 is TGTGCCAGCAGTTTAGGCACCGAGGGAGCCAAAAACATTCAGTACTTC. Translation: CASSLGTEGAKNIQYF.

The rearrangement links TRBV28 to TRBJ2-5, with unresolved D. The V end lost 4 bases, the J end lost 3 bases, and 12 bases lay between the germline ends. The germline CDR1 and CDR2 sequences are MDHEN and SYDVKM. The CDR3 spans 14 residues. CDR3 protein: CASSSTTFEETQYF. DNA for the CDR3: TGTGCCAGCAGTTCTACCACCTTCGAAGAGACCCAGTACTTC.

J is TRBJ2-3 and V is TRBV11-3; TRBD1 is a possible D gene (5 bases). CDR1 SGHNT and CDR2 YENEEA come from the germline V gene. The CDR3 length is 12 residues. Trimming shortened V by 1 base and J by 11 bases, and 10 bases separated the two germline ends. CDR3 sequence reads: CASSLGQGEQYF. The CDR3 DNA reads TGTGCCAGCAGCTTAGGCCAGGGTGAGCAGTATTTT.

V and J are TRBV28 and TRBJ2-2, with D possibly matching TRBD1 (5 bases). Germline CDR1 and CDR2: MDHEN and SYDVKM. This CDR3 comprises 15 residues. V gave up 5 bases and J gave up 4 bases, with 14 bases separating them. This chain's CDR3 is CASSKGLAITGELFF. CDR3 DNA sequence: TGTGCCAGCAGTAAGGGGCTGGCTATCACCGGGGAGCTGTTTTTT. The full variable domain, with the rest looked up from reference TRBV28 and TRBJ2-2, is DVKVTQSSRYLVKRTGEKVFLECVQDMDHENMFWYRQDPGLGLRLIYFSYDVKMKEKGDIPEGYSVSREKKERFSLILESASTNQTSMYLCASSKGLAITGELFFGEGSRLTVL.

The chain uses TRBV6-5 and TRBJ2-1; 11 positions agree with TRBD2. V dropped 5 bases and J dropped 4; count of bases not matched to a gene: 4. The CDR3 is 15 amino acids. Germline V gives CDR1 MNHEY, CDR2 SVGAGI. CDR3 DNA sequence: TGTGCCAGCAGTGTTAGCGGGAGGGAATACAATGAGCAGTTCTTC. Translated: CASSVSGREYNEQFF.